This T cell receptor (beta chain) was captured by sequencing in a study of OX40 agonist ivuxolimab in advanced cancers. Some background on the complete study: Ivuxolimab, which targeted the costimulatory receptor OX40 (CD134), was an agonistic, fully human IgG2 monoclonal antibody. Prior anti-PD-1, anti-PD-L1 or anti-CTLA-4 therapy was permitted, and checkpoint inhibitors had been received by about two fifths of dose-escalation patients. Intravenous ivuxolimab was administered to patients every 2 weeks at six dose levels: 0.01, 0.1, 0.3, 1.5, 3 and 10 mg/kg. The dose-escalation cohort was 82.7% male with a mean age of around 62 years, ranging from roughly 20 to 80. Partial responses occurred in three dose-escalation patients, of whom one had hepatocellular carcinoma and two had cutaneous melanoma. Peripheral TCRbeta sequencing aimed to test whether ivuxolimab altered TCR sequence diversity and caused clonal T-cell expansion. The paper describes the monotherapy dose-escalation part (N ≈ 51 patients) of the phase I trial of ivuxolimab. Among the roughly 52 dose-escalation patients, roughly 20 had hepatocellular carcinoma, approximately 15 melanoma, 9 renal cell carcinoma and 9 head and neck cancer.

Concerning this clone: Its antigen remains undetermined. No base-level quality is on record; no much larger clone is a single base apart.

The trial excluded patients who had a history of autoimmune disease or who were on systemic immunosuppression. In every dose cohort, peripheral blood was drawn for TCR sequencing at baseline, cycle 4 day 1, and cycle 7 day 1. The samples were drawn from a first-in-human, open-label, multicenter phase I dose-escalation trial of ivuxolimab. Adults with locally advanced or metastatic melanoma, renal cell carcinoma, hepatocellular carcinoma or head and neck squamous cell carcinoma were enrolled in the trial. Before TCR sequencing, CD4+ T cells and CD8+ T cells were sorted from peripheral blood as separate populations. Results the study describes overall, beyond this receptor: Antigen specificity was not determined for the clonally expanded peripheral T cells. Low levels of normalized T-cell clonal expansion were also shown by some nonresponding patients. After ivuxolimab, CD8+ T cells had more expanded clones than CD4+ T cells on average. At doses from 0.1 to 3.0 mg/kg, clonal expansion was seen in both CD4+ and CD8+ blood T cells between baseline and week 6. In the 0.1-3.0 mg/kg groups, partial responders had among the lowest normalized peripheral clonal expansion, particularly in CD8+ T cells.

The germline V gene supplies CDR1 SNHLY and CDR2 FYNNEI. Between the V and J ends, shortened by 5 bases and 2 bases respectively, the junction contains 9 bases. The CDR3 goes from the cysteine to the phenylalanine over 14 residues. Left in the record is the CDR3 DNA by itself, 42 bases read in frame from the first base. For sequencing of the TCRbeta CDR3 region, genomic DNA was extracted from the sorted cells. TCRbeta CDR3 regions were sequenced using the immunoSEQ Assay. TCRdb stores this immuneACCESS table with in-frame sequences only. Part of the clones is absent; in the studies checked, under half of the shortfall reflects unresolved V genes, and no reason is known for the rest. The sample table lists 55,000 to 70,000 clones, about 80% of them with a count of one. The ten largest account for 0.95% to 1.5% of the sample.

The sample here was CD4+ or CD8+ T cells sorted from blood, taken in a trial of the OX40 agonist ivuxolimab. Recombination connected TRBV2 to TRBJ2-2, with no reliable assignment of the D segment. The clonotype was recovered from an adult with an advanced solid tumor such as melanoma, head and neck, liver or kidney cancer. The CDR3 is CASSLVGNTGELFF. The DNA sequence follows: TGTGCCAGCAGTTTGGTGGGTAACACCGGGGAGCTGTTTTTT.